This T cell receptor beta chain was documented in a study of blood T cell repertoires in COVID-19. At the level of the study: T cells, B-cell-depleted T cells, or PBMCs supplied cDNA or gDNA.

The CDR3 totals 20 residues. The germline CDR1 and CDR2 sequences are MNHEY and SVGEGT. V gave up 4 bases and J gave up 2 bases; unmatched junction bases: 21. Profiled with immunoSEQ multiplex PCR; TCRdb holds only in-frame clones, not every one. The sample lists approximately 240,000 clones, under 85% occurring once. This clone is a singleton in its sample. One Seattle source followed patients from active infection through their disease course. What was sequenced was peripheral blood. The J gene is TRBJ2-7, the V gene TRBV6-2 or TRBV6-3, with TRBD2 matching 9 bases. The TCR was taken from a woman aged 25-40 years with COVID-19, enrolled during active disease. The CDR3 nucleotides are TGTGCCAGCAGTTCCTCCTACTCATCGCTAGCGGGGACGCCTACCTACGAGCAGTACTTC. This encodes CASSSSYSSLAGTPTYEQYF.